What follows describes a single TCR beta chain. Its antigen is as yet unknown. This sample is drawn from a study of PD-L1 blockade in urothelial cancer. Overall study: Men with urothelial cancer arising in the bladder made up most of the roughly 30 patients. At 3 weeks after treatment start (second dose) and again at 6 weeks, blood was analyzed. Blood samples had a median of approximately 150,000 T cells, approximately 83,000 unique TCRs, and clonality approximately 0.086. Whole-study results and caveats: By 3 weeks, tumor-associated blood clones had expanded more in durable-benefit patients.

Per germline, CDR1 MGHDK and CDR2 SYGVNS. V was pared by 5 bases and J by 6 bases, with 12 bases of the junction left unmatched. The CDR3 is made up of 15 amino acids. The data were produced by immunoSEQ multiplex PCR, yet TCRdb's version contains in-frame clones alone and is incomplete. The sample includes more than 80,000 clones, 82% of them seen just once. The sequence derives from a man between 65 and 79 years old with urothelial cancer. The sequencing used PBMCs, collected around atezolizumab (anti-PD-L1) treatment. This sequence joins TRBV25-1 and TRBJ2-7; 8 bases agree with TRBD1. CDR3 protein: CASSTNAGGFVEQYF. The CDR3, as DNA: TGTGCCAGCAGTACCAACGCAGGGGGCTTTGTCGAGCAGTACTTC.